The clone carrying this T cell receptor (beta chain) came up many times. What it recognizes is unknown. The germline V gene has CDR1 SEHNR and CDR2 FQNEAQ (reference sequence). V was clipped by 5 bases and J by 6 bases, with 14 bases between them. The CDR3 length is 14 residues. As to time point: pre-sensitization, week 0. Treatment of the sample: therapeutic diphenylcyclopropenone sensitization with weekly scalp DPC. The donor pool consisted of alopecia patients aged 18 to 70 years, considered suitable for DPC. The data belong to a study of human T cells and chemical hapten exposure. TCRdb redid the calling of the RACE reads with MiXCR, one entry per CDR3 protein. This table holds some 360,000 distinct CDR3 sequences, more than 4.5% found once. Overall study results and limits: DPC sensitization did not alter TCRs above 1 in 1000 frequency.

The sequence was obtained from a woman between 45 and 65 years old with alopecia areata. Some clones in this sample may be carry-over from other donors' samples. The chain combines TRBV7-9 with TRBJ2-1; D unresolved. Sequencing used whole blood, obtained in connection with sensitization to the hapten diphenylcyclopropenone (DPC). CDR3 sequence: CASSLVQESNEQFF. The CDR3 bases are TGTGCCAGCAGCCTGGTGCAGGAGAGCAATGAGCAGTTCTTC.